One sample yielded the 24 T cell receptor beta chains listed below, sequenced in a study of cytomegalovirus exposure and HLA in healthy donors. In the PCR, 60 Vbeta and 13 Jbeta primers were used. The protocol was immunoSEQ multiplex PCR, while the TCRdb copy is restricted to in-frame clones and leaves out a portion. Among about 90,000 clones listed, over 60% were seen once. The specimen was PBMCs. Receptor source: a woman aged 35 to 49 in good health and CMV-seropositive.

This clone has a handful of counts. This chain joins TRBV5-1 and TRBJ2-7, with 12 nucleotides matching TRBD1. Germline V gene lookup returns CDR1 SGHRS and CDR2 YFSETQ. The CDR3 is made up of 15 amino acids. The trim removed 4 bases at V and 2 bases at J, leaving 4 bases unmatched. CDR3 amino acids: CASSGGQGAAYEQYF. The DNA of the CDR3 is TGCGCCAGCAGCGGGGGACAGGGGGCCGCCTACGAGCAGTACTTC.

V usage is TRBV5-1 and J usage is TRBJ1-4, with a possible D match to TRBD1 (6 bases). With 0 bases removed from V and 4 bases from J, the gap between germline ends came to 10 bases. The CDR3 contains 15 residues. The germline V gene encodes CDR1 SGHRS and CDR2 YFSETQ. CDR3 nucleotides: TGCGCCAGCAGCTTGGAGGGGGGGGTTAATGAAAAACTGTTTTTT. It yields the protein CASSLEGGVNEKLFF.

This chain links TRBV6-5 with TRBJ2-3; no definite D call. CDR1 is MNHEY, CDR2 SVGAGI, per germline. V gave up 2 bases and J gave up 4 bases, with 7 bases separating them. The CDR3 contains 13 residues. DNA of the CDR3: TGTGCCAGCAGTTACCCCCTATCAGATACGCAGTATTTT. Its protein product is CASSYPLSDTQYF.

V is TRBV9 and J is TRBJ2-3; 8 bases are shared with TRBD1. This CDR3 contains 16 residues. Germline-derived CDR1 and CDR2 are SGDLS and YYNGEE. The trim removed 0 bases at V and 1 base at J, leaving 4 bases unmatched. The DNA for the CDR3 is TGTGCCAGCAGCGTAGAAAGGGGACAGGGCACAGATACGCAGTATTTT. Residues: CASSVERGQGTDTQYF.

Only a few counts were recorded for this clone. The gene calls are TRBV28 and TRBJ1-1; D is possibly TRBD1 (6 bases). CDR1 is MDHEN, CDR2 SYDVKM, per germline. Between the trimmed V and J ends, which lost 9 bases and 0 bases, there was a span of 11 bases. The CDR3 loop spans 13 amino acids. Here the CDR3 reads CASYRVMNTEAFF. The CDR3 DNA follows: TGTGCCAGTTACAGGGTAATGAACACTGAAGCTTTCTTT. Looking up the rest from reference TRBV28 and TRBJ1-1 gives the full variable domain: DVKVTQSSRYLVKRTGEKVFLECVQDMDHENMFWYRQDPGLGLRLIYFSYDVKMKEKGDIPEGYSVSREKKERFSLILESASTNQTSMYLCASYRVMNTEAFFGQGTRLTVV.

The DNA for the CDR3 is TGTGCCAGCAGTTTATCTTCTAGCGGGAGTACGAAGCAGTACTTC. Its protein is CASSLSSSGSTKQYF. The chain has TRBV27 and TRBJ2-7; the match to TRBD2 covers 10 bases. The V gene's germline CDR1 is MNHEY and CDR2 SMNVEV (reference sequence). Germline trimming cut 0 bases from V and 8 bases from J; bases unmatched to any gene: 7. The CDR3 sequence is 15 residues long.

With respect to this clone: Other DNA sequences from this sample encode an identical CDR3 as well. The CDR3 reads CASSPLPGQGKEKLFF. CDR3 DNA: TGTGCCAGCTCACCTCTTCCGGGGCAGGGGAAGGAAAAACTGTTTTTT. The gene calls are TRBV18 and TRBJ1-4, with a possible D match to TRBD1 (6 bases). This CDR3 is 16 amino acids long. Germline V gene lookup returns CDR1 KGHSH and CDR2 LQKENI. Trimming pared 3 bases from V and 8 bases from J, leaving 19 bases between.

CDR3 amino acids: CASSLVADPTEAFF. The DNA for the CDR3 is TGTGCCAGCAGCTTAGTAGCTGATCCCACTGAAGCTTTCTTT. V gene TRBV7-9 combines with J gene TRBJ1-1; D not certain. This CDR3 comprises 14 residues. Germline loops: CDR1 SEHNR, CDR2 FQNEAQ (reference sequence). V was trimmed by 1 base and J by 4 bases, leaving 10 bases between them. Using reference TRBV7-9 and TRBJ1-1 for the parts outside the CDR3, the full variable domain is DTGVSQNPRHKITKRGQNVTFRCDPISEHNRLYWYRQTLGQGPEFLTYFQNEAQLEKSRLLSDRFSAERPKGSFSTLEIQRTEQGDSAMYLCASSLVADPTEAFFGQGTRLTVV.

The chain links TRBV30 to TRBJ2-5, with 7 bases matching TRBD1. The tail of the sequence fits TRBJ2-7 better, so the J call may be wrong. The CDR3 extends over 13 amino acids. Germline-derived CDR1 and CDR2 are GTSNPN and SVGIG (reference sequence). The CDR3 spells CAWRGGSTYEQYF. The CDR3, as DNA: TGTGCCTGGAGAGGGGGCAGCACCTACGAGCAGTACTTC.

This clone showed up just once. The V gene is TRBV29-1, the J gene TRBJ2-5, with 10 bases aligning to TRBD2. The J call may not be correct, given that the DNA end is closer to TRBJ2-7. This CDR3 is 12 amino acids long. CDR1 is SQVTM, CDR2 ANQGSEA, per germline. The CDR3 here is CSARTSGREQYF. The CDR3 nucleotides read TGCAGCGCCCGGACTAGCGGCCGCGAGCAGTACTTC.

This clone was detected only once. The chain carries TRBV28 and TRBJ2-3; 13 bases are shared with TRBD2. This CDR3 contains 14 residues. V shed 7 bases, J shed 10 bases, and the junction held 8 bases outside the gene matches. The germline gives CDR1 MDHEN, CDR2 SYDVKM. The CDR3 spells CASTRTSGSIAQYF. The CDR3 DNA reads as TGTGCCAGCACACGGACTAGCGGGAGCATTGCGCAGTATTTT.

The chain recombines TRBV25-1 with TRBJ2-1, with TRBD1 identical over 7 bases. Germline V gene lookup returns CDR1 MGHDK and CDR2 SYGVNS. The CDR3 is 16 amino acids. Losses at the gene ends were 3 bases for V and 0 bases for J; bases not matched to a gene: 5. The CDR3 spells CASSEHRGSSYNEQFF. DNA for the CDR3: TGTGCCAGCAGTGAGCACAGGGGCAGCTCCTACAATGAGCAGTTCTTC.

This clone occurred a few times. Germline is not matched at one junction end, which may reflect a read error. This rearrangement joins TRBV11-3 to TRBJ2-3; TRBD2 might be the D (5 bases). CDR3 length equals 13 residues. CDR1 SGHNT and CDR2 YENEEA come from the germline V gene. CDR3 coding DNA: TGTGCCAGCAGCCCGCCTAGCAAAGATACGCAGTATTTT. Translating gives CASSPPSKDTQYF.

This clone was detected a few times. Other nucleotide sequences from this sample produce the same CDR3. The chain carries TRBV6-5 and TRBJ2-7, with 12 nucleotides matching TRBD2. The CDR3 spans 14 residues. CDR1 and CDR2 from the germline V gene are MNHEY and SVGAGI. The J segment lost 4 bases and the V segment lost 6 bases, leaving 4 bases of the junction unmatched. The CDR3 here is CASSPGTSGYEQYF. In DNA form, the CDR3 reads TGTGCCAGCAGCCCCGGGACTAGCGGGTACGAGCAGTACTTC.

This clone occurred once. The chain links TRBV11-3 to TRBJ2-5; D call uncertain. The CDR3 runs to 14 residues. The germline V gene encodes CDR1 SGHNT and CDR2 YENEEA. The V gene lost 0 bases and the J gene lost 1 base, with 6 bases spanning the gap. CDR3 in amino acids: CASSLEAVQETQYF. CDR3 nucleotide sequence: TGTGCCAGCAGCTTAGAGGCAGTCCAAGAGACCCAGTACTTC.

This rearrangement joins TRBV19 to TRBJ1-4; D is unclear. This CDR3 contains 15 residues. Germline V gene sequence: CDR1 LNHDA, CDR2 SQIVND (reference sequence). V was shortened by 0 bases and J by 7 bases, with 12 bases between the two germline ends. The DNA for the CDR3 is TGTGCCAGTAGTATAGATGGGCAGCTAAGTGAAAAACTGTTTTTT. Translation gives CASSIDGQLSEKLFF. The full variable domain, completed using reference TRBV19 and TRBJ1-4, is DGGITQSPKYLFRKEGQNVTLSCEQNLNHDAMYWYRQDPGQGLRLIYYSQIVNDFQKGDIAEGYSVSREKKESFPLTVTSAQKNPTAFYLCASSIDGQLSEKLFFGSGTQLSVL.

The V and J genes are TRBV6-5 and TRBJ2-1, with 11 nucleotides matching TRBD2. Germline trimming cut 8 bases from V and 5 bases from J; bases unmatched to any gene: 5. The CDR3 totals 14 residues. Germline assignment: CDR1 MNHEY and CDR2 SVGAGI. The CDR3 spells CASFSGRADNEQFF. CDR3 coding DNA: TGTGCCAGCTTTAGCGGGAGGGCCGACAATGAGCAGTTCTTC.

This chain connects TRBV21-1 to TRBJ2-3; the table's D call TRBD2 went unverified against the DNA. TRBV21-1 is marked as a pseudogene. CDR3 length: 12 residues. The CDR3 DNA sequence: TGTGCCAGAAGCAGTTACACAGATACGCAGTATTTT. Amino acid sequence: CARSSYTDTQYF.

Notes on this clone: Compared with germline, one end of the junction differs, possibly owing to a read error. The rearrangement joins TRBV7-7 to TRBJ2-5; the D gene is possibly TRBD1 (5 bases). This CDR3 comprises 15 residues. The germline V gene has CDR1 SSHAT and CDR2 FNYEAQ (reference sequence). CDR3 bases: TGTGCTAGCAGCCCGCTTTCAGGGTGGGGAGAGACCCAGTACTTC. It translates to CASSPLSGWGETQYF.

The rearrangement joins TRBV5-8 to TRBJ1-2; unclear D gene. CDR3 length: 8 amino acids. Trimming left V 3 bases short and J 14 bases short, with 5 bases between. Germline-derived CDR1 and CDR2 are SGHTS and YDEGEE. The CDR3 protein is CASSSVTF. The CDR3 DNA follows: TGTGCCAGCAGCTCAGTTACCTTC.

The chain couples TRBV10-3 to TRBJ1-5; D may be TRBD1 (6 bases). This CDR3 is 14 amino acids long. The germline V gene has CDR1 ENHRY and CDR2 SYGVKD. Trimming took off 3 bases at V and 2 bases at J, with 8 bases between the two ends. CDR3 nucleotides: TGTGCCATCAGTGAAGGGGGGGGCAATCAGCCCCAGCATTTT. Translation gives CAISEGGGNQPQHF.

The chain employs TRBV11-3 and TRBJ1-1, with D uncertain. The V gene's germline CDR1 is SGHNT and CDR2 YENEEA. CDR3 length: 14 amino acids. V lost 5 bases to trimming and J lost 0 bases, with 10 bases between them. The CDR3: CASSRGGLNTEAFF. The CDR3 DNA sequence: TGTGCCAGCAGCCGGGGAGGTCTGAACACTGAAGCTTTCTTT.

This clone was seen only once. This chain uses TRBV7-6 with TRBJ2-1; possible D gene TRBD2, 6 bases. Deletions cut 5 bases from V and 0 bases from J, with 11 bases between. CDR3 length: 15 amino acids. Germline values: CDR1 SGHVS, CDR2 FNYEAQ. The CDR3: CASSPGLSSYNEQFF. CDR3 in DNA: TGTGCCAGCAGCCCCGGACTAAGCTCCTACAATGAGCAGTTCTTC.

In this sample, this clone turned up once. This chain joins TRBV9 and TRBJ2-3; TRBD2 agrees at 8 bases. V lost 3 bases to trimming and J lost 4 bases; unmatched junction nucleotides: 10. CDR1 and CDR2 from the germline V gene are SGDLS and YYNGEE. The CDR3 contains 16 residues. The CDR3 bases are TGTGCCAGCAGCGCCCCCCGAGCGGGAGACGCAGATACGCAGTATTTT. It encodes CASSAPRAGDADTQYF.